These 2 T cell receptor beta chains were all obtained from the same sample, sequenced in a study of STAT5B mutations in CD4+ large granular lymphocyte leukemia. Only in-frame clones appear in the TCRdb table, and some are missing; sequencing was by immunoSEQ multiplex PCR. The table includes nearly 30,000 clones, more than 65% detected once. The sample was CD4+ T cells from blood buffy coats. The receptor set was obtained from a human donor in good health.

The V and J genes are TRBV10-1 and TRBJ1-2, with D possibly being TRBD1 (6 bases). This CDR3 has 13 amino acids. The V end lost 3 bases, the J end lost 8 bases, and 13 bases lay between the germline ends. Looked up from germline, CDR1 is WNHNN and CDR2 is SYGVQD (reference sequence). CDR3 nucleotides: TGCGCCAGCAGTGAATCCGGGGGCGAGGGCTACACCTTC. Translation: CASSESGGEGYTF.

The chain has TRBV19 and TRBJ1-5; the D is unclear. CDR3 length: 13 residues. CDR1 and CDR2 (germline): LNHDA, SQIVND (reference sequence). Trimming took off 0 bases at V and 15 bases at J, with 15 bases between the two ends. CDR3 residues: CASSIDGGRQTHF. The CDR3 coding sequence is TGTGCCAGTAGTATAGACGGTGGGCGCCAGACGCATTTT.